This entry lists 17 T cell receptor beta chains sequenced from one sample in a study of T cells in Graves' hyperthyroidism and ophthalmopathy. Amplification yielded TCR beta CDR3 regions, with RNA transcripts as the source. The study used the HTBI primer set for a first-round RT-PCR of the TCR CDR3. TCRdb processed the multiplex PCR reads anew with MiXCR; each CDR3 protein has one entry. The sample shows 380,000 or so distinct CDR3 sequences, 13% of them seen only once. The sequenced material came from blood. The receptors stem from a man in his thirties or forties with Graves' hyperthyroidism that later progressed to Graves' ophthalmopathy.

This clonotype was counted at least ten times. J is TRBJ1-1 and V is TRBV12-3 or TRBV12-4, with D hard to call. The V gene lost 6 bases and the J gene lost 6 bases, with 11 bases spanning the gap. This CDR3 has 12 amino acids. The CDR3 DNA is TGTGCCAGCAGGGCGGGCAGCGCTGAAGCTTTCTTT. This encodes CASRAGSAEAFF.

This clonotype turned up a few times. The gene calls are TRBV29-1 and TRBJ1-2; D possibly corresponds to TRBD1 (5 bases). Germline CDR1 SQVTM, CDR2 ANQGSEA. There are 16 residues in the CDR3. The germline V and J ends were trimmed by 1 base and 2 bases, with 17 bases remaining between them. CDR3 sequence: CSVEALRQNINYGYTF. CDR3 DNA: TGCAGCGTTGAAGCTTTGCGACAGAATATAAACTATGGCTACACCTTC.

The chain carries TRBV29-1 and TRBJ1-2, with D unresolved. Per germline, CDR1 SQVTM and CDR2 ANQGSEA. Trimming took off 3 bases at V and 0 bases at J, with 5 bases between the two ends. The CDR3 is 12 amino acids. CDR3 region: CSVEDANYGYTF. As DNA, the CDR3 is TGCAGCGTTGAGGACGCTAACTATGGCTACACCTTC.

V gene TRBV19 combines with J gene TRBJ1-1; 7 bases are a match to TRBD1. This CDR3 spans 14 amino acids. Unmatched junction bases numbered 3, after V lost 4 bases and J lost 1 base. The V gene's germline CDR1 is LNHDA and CDR2 SQIVND (reference sequence). This CDR3 is CASSKGQANTEAFF. The CDR3 nucleotides read TGTGCCAGTAGTAAAGGACAGGCGAACACTGAAGCTTTCTTT.

This chain's CDR3 is CAWSDGTAFNEQFF. The CDR3 nucleotides read TGTGCCTGGAGTGACGGGACTGCATTCAATGAGCAGTTCTTC. J is TRBJ2-1 and V is TRBV30, with a weak D call TRBD2 (6 bases). CDR1 GTSNPN and CDR2 SVGIG come from the germline V gene (reference sequence). The CDR3 runs to 14 residues. V lost 1 base and J lost 6, with 13 bases in between.

The V gene is TRBV2, the J gene TRBJ2-2; TRBD1 matches 11 bases. With 8 bases clipped from V and 6 bases from J, the junction kept 5 bases outside the gene matches. CDR1 and CDR2 (germline): SNHLY, FYNNEI. The CDR3 loop spans 14 amino acids. For the CDR3, the DNA is TGTGCCAGCCGGGACAGGGGGGTATCCGGGGAGCTGTTTTTT. As protein: CASRDRGVSGELFF.

The sample holds many counts of this clonotype. CDR3 DNA: TGTGCCAGCAGTGGGGCAGGGGGCCGGAACACTGAAGCTTTCTTT. Translated, it gives CASSGAGGRNTEAFF. This chain uses TRBV2 with TRBJ1-1, with 8 bases identical to TRBD1. Per germline, CDR1 SNHLY and CDR2 FYNNEI. The CDR3 length is 15 residues. V dropped 4 bases and J dropped 1; count of bases not matched to a gene: 5.

The chain couples TRBV7-6 to TRBJ2-1; the D call may be TRBD1 or TRBD2 (5 bases each). Trimming pared 2 bases from V and 5 bases from J, leaving 10 bases between. The CDR3 totals 14 residues. The germline gives CDR1 SGHVS, CDR2 FNYEAQ. CDR3 sequence reads: CASSLRDANNEQFF. The DNA of the CDR3 is TGTGCCAGCAGCTTAAGGGACGCAAACAATGAGCAGTTCTTC.

V is TRBV15 and J is TRBJ2-5; 12 bases match TRBD1. The CDR3 has 15 residues. V was pared by 5 bases and J by 5 bases, with 6 bases of the junction left unmatched. The V gene's germline CDR1 is LNHNV and CDR2 YYDKDF (reference sequence). In DNA form, the CDR3 reads TGTGCCACCAGCGGGGGGACAGGGGGCGCGGAGACCCAGTACTTC. Amino acids: CATSGGTGGAETQYF.

Ten or more counts support this clonotype. V gene TRBV12-3 or TRBV12-4 combines with J gene TRBJ2-5; no firm D call. This CDR3 spans 11 amino acids. V shed 5 bases and J shed 8 bases, with 9 bases lying between them. As DNA, the CDR3 is TGTGCCAGCAGTCGAGTAGGCACCCAGTACTTC. Translating gives CASSRVGTQYF.

This clonotype was observed at least ten times. This rearrangement joins TRBV7-2 to TRBJ2-5, with D possibly being TRBD1 (6 bases). Per the germline V gene, CDR1 is SGHTA and CDR2 is FQGNSA. With 0 bases removed from V and 4 bases from J, the gap between germline ends came to 9 bases. This CDR3 comprises 14 residues. CDR3 amino acids: CASSLARGRETQYF. CDR3 DNA sequence: TGTGCCAGCAGCTTAGCCAGGGGACGAGAGACCCAGTACTTC.

This clonotype has a count of ten or more. This rearrangement joins TRBV11-2 to TRBJ2-7; 10 nucleotides agree with TRBD2. The ends lost 4 bases at V and 4 bases at J; junction bases unmatched: 13. This CDR3 comprises 17 residues. Looked up from germline, CDR1 is SGHAT and CDR2 is FQNNGV. For the CDR3, the DNA is TGTGCCAGCAGCTCAATACAAAAGGCTAGCGGGGGTTACGAGCAGTACTTC. This encodes CASSSIQKASGGYEQYF.

This clonotype was seen ten or more times. V gene TRBV5-8 combines with J gene TRBJ1-1; D not certain. The CDR3 length is 13 residues. The germline V gene has CDR1 SGHTS and CDR2 YDEGEE. Trimming removed 1 base from V and 2 bases from J, with 6 bases in between. CDR3 bases: TGTGCCAGCAGCTTGAGGTTTAACACTGAAGCTTTCTTT. Amino acid sequence: CASSLRFNTEAFF.

This clonotype was observed many times. This rearrangement joins TRBV2 to TRBJ1-2; D is undetermined. V was trimmed by 7 bases and J by 4 bases, leaving 13 bases between them. This CDR3 has 13 amino acids. Germline CDR1 is SNHLY and CDR2 is FYNNEI. CDR3 sequence: CASNGVGSYGYTF. The CDR3 coding sequence is TGTGCCAGCAACGGGGTTGGGTCCTATGGCTACACCTTC.

This clonotype has only a few counts. This rearrangement joins TRBV20-1 to TRBJ2-2, with 15 bases matching TRBD2. Germline values: CDR1 DFQATT, CDR2 SNEGSKA (reference sequence). The J segment lost 2 bases and the V segment lost 3 bases, leaving 1 base of the junction unmatched. There are 16 residues in the CDR3. CDR3 bases: TGCAGTGCTAGGGGACTAGCGGGGGGAAACACCGGGGAGCTGTTTTTT. Translated: CSARGLAGGNTGELFF.

The sample holds many counts of this clonotype. The chain combines TRBV28 with TRBJ1-1; D not certain. The V end was cut by 8 bases, the J end by 1 base, with 5 bases between. The CDR3 length is 11 residues. Germline values: CDR1 MDHEN, CDR2 SYDVKM. Here the CDR3 DNA reads TGTGCCAGCGGGAGGAACACTGAAGCTTTCTTT. Translation: CASGRNTEAFF.

The gene calls are TRBV10-3 and TRBJ2-3; a weak D match, TRBD2 (5 bases). Germline V CDR1 and CDR2: ENHRY, SYGVKD. V gave up 5 bases and J gave up 2 bases, with 17 bases separating them. The CDR3 consists of 16 residues. CDR3 bases: TGTGCCATCAGTTACCGGGAACAGAAAAACACAGATACGCAGTATTTT. This gives the protein CAISYREQKNTDTQYF.